The clone carrying this T cell receptor beta chain was counted once. TCRdb's table, derived via immunoSEQ multiplex PCR, lists solely in-frame clones and lacks some. The repertoire holds 56,000 or so clones, with about 96% as singletons. The data originate from a study of technical replicates of blood from a handful of donors. The sequencing input was PBMCs. The sequence was obtained from a human donor in good health. Some clones in this sample may be carry-over from other donors' samples.

CDR3 in DNA: TGCGCCAGCAGCTTGTATTTCCCCACAGGGGGCACAGAGACCCAGTACTTC. As protein: CASSLYFPTGGTETQYF. The chain combines TRBV5-1 with TRBJ2-5, with 9 bases aligning to TRBD1. With 1 base clipped from V and 4 bases from J, the junction kept 11 bases outside the gene matches. The CDR3 length is 17 residues. The germline gives CDR1 SGHRS, CDR2 YFSETQ.